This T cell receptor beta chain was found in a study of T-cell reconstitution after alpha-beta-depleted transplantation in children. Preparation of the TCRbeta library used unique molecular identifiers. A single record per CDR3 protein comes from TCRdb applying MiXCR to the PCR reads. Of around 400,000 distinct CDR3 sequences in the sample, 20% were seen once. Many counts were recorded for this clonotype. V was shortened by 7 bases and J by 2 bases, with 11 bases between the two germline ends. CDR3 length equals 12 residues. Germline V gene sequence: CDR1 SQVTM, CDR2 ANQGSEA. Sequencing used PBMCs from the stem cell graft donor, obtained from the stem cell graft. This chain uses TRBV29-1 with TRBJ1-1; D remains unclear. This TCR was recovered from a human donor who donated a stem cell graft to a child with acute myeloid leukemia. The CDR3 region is CSATRVNTEAFF. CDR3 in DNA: TGCAGCGCCACCAGAGTCAACACTGAAGCTTTCTTT.